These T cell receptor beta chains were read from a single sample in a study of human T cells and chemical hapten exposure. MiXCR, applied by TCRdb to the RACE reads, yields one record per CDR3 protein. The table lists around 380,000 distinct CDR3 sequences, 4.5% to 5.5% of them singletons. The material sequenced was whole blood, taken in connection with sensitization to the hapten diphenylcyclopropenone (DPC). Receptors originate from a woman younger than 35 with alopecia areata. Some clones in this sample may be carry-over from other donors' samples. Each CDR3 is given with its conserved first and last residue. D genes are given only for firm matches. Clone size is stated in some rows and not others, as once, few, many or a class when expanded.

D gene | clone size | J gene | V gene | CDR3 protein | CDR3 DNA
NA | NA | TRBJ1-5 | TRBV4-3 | CASSQDQNQPQHF | TGCGCCAGCAGCCAAGATCAGAATCAGCCCCAGCATTTT
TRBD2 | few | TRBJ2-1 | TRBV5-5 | CASSLYGGGYNEQFF | TGTGCCAGCAGCTTGTACGGCGGGGGTTACAATGAGCAGTTCTTC
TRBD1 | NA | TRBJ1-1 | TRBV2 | CASSEDRVGRNTEAFF | TGTGCCAGCAGTGAGGACAGGGTAGGGCGGAACACTGAAGCTTTCTTT
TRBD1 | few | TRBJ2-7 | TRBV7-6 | CASSSGTGGPYEQYF | TGTGCCAGCAGCTCCGGGACAGGGGGGCCCTACGAGCAGTACTTC
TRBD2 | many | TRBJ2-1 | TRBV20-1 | CSAWRGSSYNEQFF | TGCAGTGCATGGCGGGGGAGCTCCTACAATGAGCAGTTCTTC
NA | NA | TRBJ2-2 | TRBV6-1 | CATRGMNTGELFF | TGTGCCACCAGGGGAATGAACACCGGGGAGCTGTTTTTT
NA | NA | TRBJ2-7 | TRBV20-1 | CSASHSGGQRSYEQYF | TGCAGTGCTAGTCACTCTGGGGGGCAGAGATCCTACGAGCAGTACTTC
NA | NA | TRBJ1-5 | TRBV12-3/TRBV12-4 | CASSLRASGGNQPQHF | TGTGCCAGCAGTCTGCGGGCCAGCGGAGGCAATCAGCCCCAGCATTTT
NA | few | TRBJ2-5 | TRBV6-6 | CASSLVTQRGFKETQYF | TGTGCCAGCAGCTTAGTTACTCAAAGGGGGTTCAAAGAGACCCAGTACTTC
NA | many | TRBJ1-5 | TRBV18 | CASSPDNQPQHF | TGTGCCAGCTCACCTGACAATCAGCCCCAGCATTTT